A single sample gave rise to the 4 T cell receptor beta chains below, sequenced in a study of T cells in Graves' hyperthyroidism and ophthalmopathy. RNA transcripts yielded amplified TCR beta CDR3 regions. With the HTBI primer set, the TCR CDR3 went through a first round of RT-PCR. TCRdb analysed the multiplex PCR reads with MiXCR anew, one entry per CDR3 protein. This table holds roughly 400,000 distinct CDR3 sequences, approximately 25% found once. The specimen was blood. The receptors shown here come from a man over 45 with Graves' hyperthyroidism.

V usage is TRBV12-5 and J usage is TRBJ2-7; 9 nucleotides line up with TRBD1. The CDR3 contains 15 residues. J lost 4 bases, V lost 3 bases, and 7 bases had no gene match. The germline V gene has CDR1 LGHNT and CDR2 FRNRAP. The CDR3 region is CASGLPGQGRYEQYF. In nucleotides, the CDR3 is TGTGCTAGTGGTTTACCGGGACAGGGTCGGTACGAGCAGTACTTC.

This clonotype was seen more than once but under ten times. V gene TRBV2 combines with J gene TRBJ2-3; TRBD2 matches 7 bases. Germline-derived CDR1 and CDR2 are SNHLY and FYNNEI. With 0 bases clipped from V and 6 bases from J, the junction kept 6 bases outside the gene matches. The CDR3 consists of 15 residues. In nucleotides, the CDR3 is TGTGCCAGCAGTGAAGCTAGCGGGCGGTGGGATACGCAGTATTTT. Amino acid sequence: CASSEASGRWDTQYF.

In this sample, this clonotype turned up once. The chain carries TRBV20-1 and TRBJ2-3, with TRBD1 matching 8 bases. CDR3 length: 16 residues. V dropped 5 bases and J dropped 9; count of bases not matched to a gene: 19. From germline, CDR1 is DFQATT and CDR2 SNEGSKA (reference sequence). CDR3 nucleotide sequence: TGCAGTGCTCTGGAACCACCGGACAGGGAAAGTGTCACGCAGTATTTT. Its protein is CSALEPPDRESVTQYF.

This rearrangement joins TRBV19 to TRBJ2-3, with TRBD1 as a possible D gene (6 bases). This CDR3 has 15 amino acids. Germline CDR1 is LNHDA and CDR2 is SQIVND (reference sequence). Trimming cost V 3 bases and J 4 bases, with 14 bases left between them. The CDR3 coding sequence is TGTGCCAGTAGTATGGGAGTGGCAGGGGCAGATACGCAGTATTTT. It codes for CASSMGVAGADTQYF. Looking up the rest from reference TRBV19 and TRBJ2-3 gives the full variable domain: DGGITQSPKYLFRKEGQNVTLSCEQNLNHDAMYWYRQDPGQGLRLIYYSQIVNDFQKGDIAEGYSVSREKKESFPLTVTSAQKNPTAFYLCASSMGVAGADTQYFGPGTRLTVL.